This T cell receptor beta chain stems from a study of blood T cells in healthy people across ages. Trimming cost V 0 bases and J 7 bases; bases outside gene matches: 4. CDR3 size: 15 residues. Germline lookup yields CDR1 SGHRS and CDR2 YFSETQ. Study results and limitations: Older individuals had lower TCR beta diversity per million T cells (the decline was roughly linear). A strong correlation was seen between TCR beta diversity and naive T cell percentage.

This clonotype was observed many times. What it binds is unknown. The second PCR ran about 6 to 11 cycles with a sample-barcoded 5' primer and J-beta primers. Carrying 12 random nucleotides, a template-switch adaptor labeled each individual cDNA molecule. TCRdb called the 5' RACE reads again in MiXCR, with one record for every CDR3 protein. The sample shows around 400,000 distinct CDR3 sequences, 50% to 60% of them seen only once. The receptor was derived from a man aged 55 to 70 in good health. J is TRBJ2-4 and V is TRBV5-1; 10 bases align to TRBD2. The sequenced material came from blood. DNA for the CDR3: TGCGCCAGCAGCTTGGATGCTAGCGGGAGTAACATTCAGTACTTC. This sequence encodes CASSLDASGSNIQYF.